A single sample is the source of the 10 T cell receptor beta chains below, sequenced in a study of blood T cell repertoires in COVID-19. Repertoires were generated with immunoSEQ multiplex PCR, while TCRdb's copy carries only in-frame clones and drops some. The sample lists approximately 75,000 clones, nearly 90% occurring once. The sample consisted of peripheral blood. These receptors all stem from a man aged 50 to 59 with acute or convalescent COVID-19.

This chain uses TRBV5-1 with TRBJ2-5; 15 nucleotides line up with TRBD2. The V gene end was trimmed by 4 bases and the J gene end by 1 base; junction bases not matched to a gene: 5. Per germline, CDR1 SGHRS and CDR2 YFSETQ. This CDR3 comprises 17 residues. For the CDR3, the DNA is TGCGCCAGCAGCCCCGGACTAGCGGGGGGGGCCCAAGAGACCCAGTACTTC. It encodes CASSPGLAGGAQETQYF. Looking up the rest from reference TRBV5-1 and TRBJ2-5 gives the full variable domain: KAGVTQTPRYLIKTRGQQVTLSCSPISGHRSVSWYQQTPGQGLQFLFEYFSETQRNKGNFPGRFSGRQFSNSRSEMNVSTLELGDSALYLCASSPGLAGGAQETQYFGPGTRLLVL.

This sequence joins TRBV7-8 and TRBJ1-5; D might be TRBD1 (5 bases). Germline CDR1 and CDR2: SGHVS and FQNEAQ. The CDR3 has 17 residues. V lost 1 base and J 3 bases, leaving 16 bases between the germline ends. This CDR3 is CASSLEGVMAINQPQHF. The DNA of the CDR3 is TGTGCCAGCAGCTTAGAAGGGGTGATGGCGATCAATCAGCCCCAGCATTTT.

The gene calls are TRBV24-1 and TRBJ2-2; TRBD1 agrees at 8 bases. Germline V gene sequence: CDR1 KGHDR, CDR2 SFDVKD. After removal of 4 bases from V and 3 bases from J, the junction contained 6 bases not matched to a gene. The CDR3 is made up of 16 amino acids. CDR3 in amino acids: CATSDPNRGYTGELFF. CDR3 in DNA: TGTGCCACCAGTGACCCAAACAGGGGGTACACCGGGGAGCTGTTTTTT.

J is TRBJ1-5 and V is TRBV6-5; no clear D gene. Trimming left V 6 bases short and J 4 bases short, with 7 bases between. Germline CDR1 MNHEY, CDR2 SVGAGI. The CDR3 contains 12 residues. Here the CDR3 reads CASSRQNQPQHF. The CDR3 DNA sequence: TGTGCCAGCAGCCGCCAGAATCAGCCCCAGCATTTT.

The chain recombines TRBV27 with TRBJ2-1; D ambiguous. Looked up from germline, CDR1 is MNHEY and CDR2 is SMNVEV (reference sequence). This CDR3 contains 16 residues. The germline V and J ends were trimmed by 0 bases and 0 bases, with 9 bases remaining between them. CDR3 residues: CASSLSWSGSYNEQFF. The DNA of the CDR3 is TGTGCCAGCAGTTTATCGTGGTCAGGCTCCTACAATGAGCAGTTCTTC.

The rearrangement links TRBV2 to TRBJ1-6; possible D gene TRBD1, 6 bases. Trimming took 5 bases from V and 5 from J, leaving 7 bases between them. The CDR3 is made up of 13 amino acids. Germline values: CDR1 SNHLY, CDR2 FYNNEI. CDR3 bases: TGTGCCAGCAGTACAGGGAATAATTCACCCCTCCACTTT. Protein product: CASSTGNNSPLHF.

This clone appeared a few times. This chain links TRBV30 with TRBJ2-3; TRBD2 might be the D (5 bases). Per germline, CDR1 GTSNPN and CDR2 SVGIG (reference sequence). CDR3 length equals 14 residues. Trimming removed 2 bases at V and 4 bases at J, with 13 bases between. Written as DNA, the CDR3 is TGTGCCTGGAGTTACAACCTGAGGGCAGATACGCAGTATTTT. Translation gives CAWSYNLRADTQYF.

The chain's CDR3 is CASRGTGGLFYGYTF. CDR3 coding DNA: TGTGCCAGCCGGGGGACAGGGGGATTATTCTATGGCTACACCTTC. This chain uses TRBV25-1 with TRBJ1-2; TRBD1 matches 11 bases. Trimming removed 8 bases from V and 4 bases from J; junction bases left unmatched: 9. Germline CDR1 MGHDK, CDR2 SYGVNS. The CDR3 totals 15 residues.

The rearrangement joins TRBV3-1 (or the pseudogene TRBV3-2) to TRBJ1-5; no clear D. Deletions cut 2 bases from V and 4 bases from J, with 6 bases between. CDR3 length equals 13 residues. Per germline, CDR1 LGHDT and CDR2 YNNKEL (reference sequence). This CDR3 reads CASSQQANQPQHF. The DNA of the CDR3 is TGTGCCAGCAGCCAACAGGCAAATCAGCCCCAGCATTTT.

This chain links TRBV18 with TRBJ1-2; TRBD1 might be the D (5 bases). V was pared by 6 bases and J by 7 bases, with 15 bases between. CDR1 KGHSH and CDR2 LQKENI come from the germline V gene. This CDR3 has 13 residues. CDR3 bases: TGTGCCAGCTCCAGGGATCAGACAGCTGGCTACACCTTC. Protein: CASSRDQTAGYTF.